The clone carrying this T cell receptor beta chain was recorded once. Its antigen is as yet unknown. One junction end disagrees with the germline gene, perhaps due to a read error. The data belong to a study of OX40 agonist ivuxolimab in advanced cancers. The study, taken as a whole, reports: Circulating CD4+ and CD8+ T cells showed clonal expansion by week 6 at 0.1 to 3.0 mg/kg. Partial responders receiving 0.1-3.0 mg/kg showed among the lowest clonal expansion.

Exclusion applied to patients with autoimmune disease history or systemic immunosuppression. Baseline was the first blood sampling point, followed by cycle 4 day 1 and cycle 7 day 1. Assay used: immunoSEQ multiplex PCR; TCRdb lists only in-frame clones, some missing. The top ten hold roughly 0.66% of the sample, which has about 64,000 clones, 88% seen once. This CDR3 is 15 amino acids long. Germline values: CDR1 SGHDT, CDR2 YYEEEE. V usage is TRBV5-6 and J usage is TRBJ2-5, with 7 bases that match TRBD1. The source of this sequence is an adult with an advanced solid tumor such as melanoma, head and neck, liver or kidney cancer. The input for sequencing was CD4+ or CD8+ T cells sorted from blood, taken in a trial of the OX40 agonist ivuxolimab. DNA of the CDR3: TGTGCCAGCAGATTGGAAGGGACAGCCCAAGAGACCCAGTACTTC. Protein sequence: CASRLEGTAQETQYF. Using reference TRBV5-6 and TRBJ2-5 for the parts outside the CDR3, the full variable domain is DAGVTQSPTHLIKTRGQQVTLRCSPKSGHDTVSWYQQALGQGPQFIFQYYEEEERQRGNFPDRFSGHQFPNYSSELNVNALLLGDSALYLCASRLEGTAQETQYFGPGTRLLVL.